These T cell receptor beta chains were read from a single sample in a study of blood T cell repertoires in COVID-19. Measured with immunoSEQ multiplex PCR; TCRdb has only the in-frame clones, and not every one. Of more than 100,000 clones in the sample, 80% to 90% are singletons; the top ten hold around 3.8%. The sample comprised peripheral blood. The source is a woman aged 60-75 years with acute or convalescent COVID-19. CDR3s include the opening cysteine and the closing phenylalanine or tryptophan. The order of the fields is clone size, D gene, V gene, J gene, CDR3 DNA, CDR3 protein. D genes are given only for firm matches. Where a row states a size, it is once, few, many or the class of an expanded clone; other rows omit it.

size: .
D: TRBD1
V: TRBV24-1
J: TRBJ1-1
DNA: TGTGCCACCCGGGACAGTTTTAATGCTGAAGCTTTCTTT
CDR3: CATRDSFNAEAFF

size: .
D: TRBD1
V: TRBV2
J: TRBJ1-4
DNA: TGTGCCAGCAGACTAAGGACAGGGGGAAATGAAAAACTGTTTTTT
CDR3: CASRLRTGGNEKLFF

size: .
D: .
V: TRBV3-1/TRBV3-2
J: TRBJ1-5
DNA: TGTGCCAGCAGCCAAGATGGGAGACAGCCCCAGCATTTT
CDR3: CASSQDGRQPQHF

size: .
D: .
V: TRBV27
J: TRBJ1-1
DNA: TGTGCCAGCAGAACCATCGGGGGGTTAAACACTGAAGCTTTCTTT
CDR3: CASRTIGGLNTEAFF

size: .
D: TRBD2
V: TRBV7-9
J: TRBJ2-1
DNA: TGTGCCAGCAGCTCAACCCTACCCACGGGGGGGATTATTCGCAGTGAGCAGTTCTTC
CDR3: CASSSTLPTGGIIRSEQFF

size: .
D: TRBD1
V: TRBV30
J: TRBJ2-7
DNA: TGTGCCGGCAACAGGGGGCAGCGCGAGCAGTACTTC
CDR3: CAGNRGQREQYF

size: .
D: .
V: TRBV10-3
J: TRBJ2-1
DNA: TGTGCCACTAGGGGCGGAGGGGAGAAGCAGTTCTTC
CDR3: CATRGGGEKQFF

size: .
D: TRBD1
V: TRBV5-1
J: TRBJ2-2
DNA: TGCGCCAGCAGCGGGGGACAGGGGAGCGGGGAGCTGTTTTTT
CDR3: CASSGGQGSGELFF

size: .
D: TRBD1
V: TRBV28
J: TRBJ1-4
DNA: TGTGCCAGCAGTCCCAGGGGGATAAGAGAAAAACTGTTTTTT
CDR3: CASSPRGIREKLFF

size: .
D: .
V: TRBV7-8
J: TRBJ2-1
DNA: TGTGCCAGCAGCCCCATGGAGGGCTTGAATCCGTTCTTC
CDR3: CASSPMEGLNPFF

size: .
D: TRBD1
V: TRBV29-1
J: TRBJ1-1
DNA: TGCAGCGTCTTAACAGGGGGTATAAGTTCCACTGAAGCTTTCTTT
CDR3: CSVLTGGISSTEAFF

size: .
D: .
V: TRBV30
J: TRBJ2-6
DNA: TGTGCCTGGAGTAACATGTTGGGGGCCAACGTCCTGACTTTC
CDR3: CAWSNMLGANVLTF

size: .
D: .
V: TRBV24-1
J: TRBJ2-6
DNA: TGTGCCACCAGTCCGCCCTACTCTGGGGCCAACGTCCTGACTTTC
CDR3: CATSPPYSGANVLTF

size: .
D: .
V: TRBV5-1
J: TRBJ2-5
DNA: TGCGCCAGCAGCTCAGGGTCGGGTGGGTCGGAGACCCAGTACTTC
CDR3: CASSSGSGGSETQYF

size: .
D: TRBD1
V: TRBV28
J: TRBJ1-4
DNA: TGTGCCAGTTTGACAGGGAGTGTGGGGGGTAATGAAAAACTGTTTTTT
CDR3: CASLTGSVGGNEKLFF

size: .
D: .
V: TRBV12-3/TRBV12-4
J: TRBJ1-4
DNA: TGTGCCAGCAGTTTCCGGGGTGAAAAACTGTTTTTT
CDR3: CASSFRGEKLFF

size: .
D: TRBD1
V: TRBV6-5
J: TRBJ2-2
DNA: TGTGCCACCCTAGGGACAGGGGGCCCCACCGGGGAGCTGTTTTTT
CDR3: CATLGTGGPTGELFF

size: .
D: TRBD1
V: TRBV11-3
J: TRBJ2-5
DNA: TGTGCCAGCAGCTTGTTCCCCCCCGGGACAGGGCCGGGGACACAAGAGACCCAGTACTTC
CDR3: CASSLFPPGTGPGTQETQYF

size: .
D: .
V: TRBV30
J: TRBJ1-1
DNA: TGTGCCTGGAGAAGGGGTATGAACACTGAAGCTTTCTTT
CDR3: CAWRRGMNTEAFF

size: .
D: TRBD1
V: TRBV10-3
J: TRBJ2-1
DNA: TGTGCCATCAGTGAGTCAAGGGGGCTGAACAATGAGCAGTTCTTC
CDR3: CAISESRGLNNEQFF

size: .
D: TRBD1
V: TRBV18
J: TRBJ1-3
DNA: TGTGCCAGCTCGGCGAAGACAGGGGGGAATGGAAACACCATATATTTT
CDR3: CASSAKTGGNGNTIYF

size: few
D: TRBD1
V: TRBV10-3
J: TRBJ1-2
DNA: TGTGCCATCCATCGGACAGGGGATAATGGCTACACCTTC
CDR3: CAIHRTGDNGYTF

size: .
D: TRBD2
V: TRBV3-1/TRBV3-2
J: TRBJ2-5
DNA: TGTGCCAGCAGCCATAACCTACTAGCGGGAGGAGGTGAGACCCAGTACTTC
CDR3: CASSHNLLAGGGETQYF

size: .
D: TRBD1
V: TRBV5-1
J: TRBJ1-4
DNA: TGCGCCAGCAGCTTGGGACAGGGCGAATTAGGAGAAAAACTGTTTTTT
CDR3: CASSLGQGELGEKLFF

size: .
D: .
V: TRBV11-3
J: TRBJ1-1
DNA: TGTGCCAGCAGCGACTCGGACAGTATGAACACTGAAGCTTTCTTT
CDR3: CASSDSDSMNTEAFF

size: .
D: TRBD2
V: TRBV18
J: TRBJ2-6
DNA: TGTGCCAGCTCACTACCGGGAGGTGGGGCCAACGTCCTGACTTTC
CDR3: CASSLPGGGANVLTF

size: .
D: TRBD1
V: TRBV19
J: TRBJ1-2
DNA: TGTGCCAGTGGGACAGGGTATGGCTACACCTTC
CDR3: CASGTGYGYTF

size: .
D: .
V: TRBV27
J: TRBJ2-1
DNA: TGTGCCAGCAGCACACGTCGCGGGTCCCCCTACAATGAGCAGTTCTTC
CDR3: CASSTRRGSPYNEQFF

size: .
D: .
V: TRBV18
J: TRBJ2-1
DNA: TGTGCCAGCTCACCGGTTAGCGATGGCTGGAATGAGCAGTTCTTC
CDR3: CASSPVSDGWNEQFF

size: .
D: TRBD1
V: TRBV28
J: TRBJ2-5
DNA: TGTGCCAGCAGCATGACAGGGGCGAAGAACCAAGAGACCCAGTACTTC
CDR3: CASSMTGAKNQETQYF

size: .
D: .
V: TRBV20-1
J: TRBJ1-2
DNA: TGCAGTGCTAGTGCTGGGGGGGACTATGGCTACACCTTC
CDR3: CSASAGGDYGYTF

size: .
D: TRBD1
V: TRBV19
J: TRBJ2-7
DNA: TGTGCCAGTAGCGCCGAGGACAGGGGCTACGAGCAGTACTTC
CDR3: CASSAEDRGYEQYF

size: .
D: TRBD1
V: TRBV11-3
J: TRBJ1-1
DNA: TGTGCCAGCAGCCCCACCGGGACAGGGATCAGGAAGACTGAAGCTTTCTTT
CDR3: CASSPTGTGIRKTEAFF

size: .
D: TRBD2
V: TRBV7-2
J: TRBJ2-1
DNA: TGTGCCAGCACCTGGCAAGCGGGAAAGAATGAGCAGTTCTTC
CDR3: CASTWQAGKNEQFF

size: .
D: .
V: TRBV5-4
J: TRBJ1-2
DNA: TGTGCCAGCAGCTTGGGGGCGACGGATAACTATGGCTACACCTTC
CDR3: CASSLGATDNYGYTF

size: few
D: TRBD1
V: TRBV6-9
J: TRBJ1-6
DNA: TGTGCCAGCACCCGGGGGGGACAGAGAAAAGGACCCCTCCACTTT
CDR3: CASTRGGQRKGPLHF

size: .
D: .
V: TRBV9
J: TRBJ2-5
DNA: TGTGCCAGCAGCGTAGAAGGTAGCGAGACCCAGTACTTC
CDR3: CASSVEGSETQYF

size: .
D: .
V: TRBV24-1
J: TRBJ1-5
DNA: TGTGCCACCACGCGGAGTAGCAATCAGCCCCAGCATTTT
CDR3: CATTRSSNQPQHF

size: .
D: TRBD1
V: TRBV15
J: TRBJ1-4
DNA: TGTGCCACCAGCAGAGTGGGGACAGGGTATATTAATGAAAAACTGTTTTTT
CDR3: CATSRVGTGYINEKLFF